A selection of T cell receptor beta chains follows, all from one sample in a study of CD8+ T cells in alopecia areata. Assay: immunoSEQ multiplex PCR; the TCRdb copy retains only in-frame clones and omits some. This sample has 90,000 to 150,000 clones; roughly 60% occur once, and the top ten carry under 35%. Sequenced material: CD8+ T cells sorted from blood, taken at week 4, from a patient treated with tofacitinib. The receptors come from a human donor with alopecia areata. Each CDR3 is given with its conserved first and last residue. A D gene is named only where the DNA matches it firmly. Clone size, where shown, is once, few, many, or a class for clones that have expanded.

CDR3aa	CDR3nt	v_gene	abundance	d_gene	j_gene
CASSLVMAGPTGELFF	TGTGCCAGCAGTCTCGTTATGGCAGGGCCCACCGGGGAGCTGTTTTTT	TRBV27	NA	NA	TRBJ2-2
CAWIGSGGELFF	TGTGCCTGGATCGGTAGTGGCGGGGAGCTGTTTTTT	TRBV30	few	NA	TRBJ2-2
CAWSHTNNEQFF	TGTGCCTGGAGTCATACGAACAATGAGCAGTTCTTC	TRBV30	NA	NA	TRBJ2-1
CASSSGTYEQYF	TGTGCCAGCAGCTCAGGAACCTACGAGCAGTACTTC	TRBV7-9	NA	NA	TRBJ2-7
CASSPSGVAYNEQFF	TGTGCCAGCTCACCTAGCGGGGTGGCCTACAATGAGCAGTTCTTC	TRBV18	NA	TRBD2	TRBJ2-1
CASSLHGGASSYNSPLHF	TGTGCCAGCAGCTTACATGGAGGGGCTAGCTCCTATAATTCACCCCTCCACTTT	TRBV7-8	NA	NA	TRBJ1-6
CAWSPRDGSYF	TGTGCCTGGAGTCCTAGGGACGGCTCGTATTTT	TRBV30	NA	NA	TRBJ2-3
CASSASGTDTQYF	TGTGCCAGCAGTGCCTCCGGGACAGATACGCAGTATTTT	TRBV25-1	NA	NA	TRBJ2-3
CASSSIAGSTDTQYF	TGTGCCAGCAGTTCCATAGCGGGGAGCACAGATACGCAGTATTTT	TRBV7-2	NA	TRBD2	TRBJ2-3
CASSPQTGPNYGYTF	TGTGCCAGCAGCCCGCAGACTGGACCTAACTATGGCTACACCTTC	TRBV13	NA	NA	TRBJ1-2
CASSLQGRRLGETQYF	TGTGCCAGCAGTTTACAAGGCCGCAGGCTCGGGGAGACCCAGTACTTC	TRBV27	NA	NA	TRBJ2-5
CAWSGGIRGTEAFF	TGTGCCTGGAGTGGAGGAATCCGGGGGACTGAAGCTTTCTTT	TRBV30	NA	NA	TRBJ1-1
CASSPRGVGQPQHF	TGTGCCAGCAGCCCCCGGGGGGTAGGTCAGCCCCAGCATTTT	TRBV7-6	NA	NA	TRBJ1-5
CACSQEGNTGELFF	TGTGCCTGTTCACAGGAAGGAAACACCGGGGAGCTGTTTTTT	TRBV30	NA	NA	TRBJ2-2
CASHPSTDTEAFF	TGTGCCTCCCATCCCTCGACAGACACTGAAGCTTTCTTT	TRBV30	NA	NA	TRBJ1-1
CSVAGRWGEGEQFF	TGCAGCGTTGCGGGGCGATGGGGTGAAGGGGAGCAGTTCTTC	TRBV29-1	NA	NA	TRBJ2-1
CASSQEKRPPYEQYF	TGCGCCAGCAGCCAAGAGAAGCGGCCTCCCTACGAGCAGTACTTC	TRBV4-1	NA	NA	TRBJ2-7
CSVDILGEAFF	TGCAGCGTTGACATTTTGGGTGAAGCTTTCTTT	TRBV29-1	NA	NA	TRBJ1-1
CASRSQGATEAFF	TGCGCCAGCAGATCACAGGGGGCAACTGAAGCTTTCTTT	TRBV5-1	NA	TRBD1	TRBJ1-1
CSVVIGSTDGYTF	TGCAGCGTTGTCATTGGTTCTACGGATGGCTACACCTTC	TRBV29-1	NA	NA	TRBJ1-2
CASSPRDQSVVGELFF	TGCGCCAGCAGCCCACGGGACCAATCCGTTGTCGGGGAGCTGTTTTTT	TRBV5-1	NA	NA	TRBJ2-2
CSVTQGEDTQYF	TGCAGCGTGACCCAGGGGGAAGATACGCAGTATTTT	TRBV29-1	NA	TRBD1	TRBJ2-3
CSVEVGDWGGYEQYF	TGCAGCGTTGAAGTGGGGGACTGGGGTGGCTACGAGCAGTACTTC	TRBV29-1	NA	NA	TRBJ2-7
CASSPSGGTDTQYF	TGTGCCAGCAGCCCTTCGGGGGGAACAGATACGCAGTATTTT	TRBV9	NA	TRBD2	TRBJ2-3
CSVFKYGYTF	TGCAGTGTGTTCAAATATGGCTACACCTTC	TRBV20-1	NA	NA	TRBJ1-2
CASCLTGDQPQHF	TGTGCCAGCTGCTTGACAGGGGATCAGCCCCAGCATTTT	TRBV7-8	NA	TRBD1	TRBJ1-5
CASSLDPLAGVYQETQYF	TGCGCCAGCAGCTTGGATCCACTAGCGGGGGTGTACCAAGAGACCCAGTACTTC	TRBV5-1	NA	TRBD2	TRBJ2-5
CASSPYLAGAYEQYF	TGTGCCAGCAGCCCATATCTAGCGGGGGCCTACGAGCAGTACTTC	TRBV7-2	NA	TRBD2	TRBJ2-7
CASSLTAYEQYF	TGTGCCAGCAGCTTGACTGCTTACGAGCAGTACTTC	TRBV7-6	NA	NA	TRBJ2-7
CASSFPLELPPDEQYF	TGTGCCAGCAGCTTCCCCTTAGAGCTTCCGCCGGACGAGCAGTACTTC	TRBV9	NA	NA	TRBJ2-7
CSAPRGDSNEQFF	TGCAGCGCCCCCCGGGGGGACAGCAATGAGCAGTTCTTC	TRBV29-1	once	NA	TRBJ2-1
CASSLYYNEQFF	TGTGCCAGCAGTCTGTACTACAATGAGCAGTTCTTC	TRBV28	NA	NA	TRBJ2-1
CASNRENTGELFF	TGCGCCAGCAATCGGGAGAACACCGGGGAGCTGTTTTTT	TRBV5-1	few	NA	TRBJ2-2
CAISEPSLAGKETEAFF	TGTGCCATCAGTGAGCCAAGTTTGGCAGGGAAGGAGACTGAAGCTTTCTTT	TRBV10-3	NA	NA	TRBJ1-1
CASSLGYEQYF	TGTGCCAGCAGTTTAGGGTACGAGCAGTACTTC	TRBV27	NA	NA	TRBJ2-7
CSVEGAGAGDTQYF	TGCAGCGTTGAAGGGGCAGGGGCGGGAGATACGCAGTATTTT	TRBV29-1	NA	NA	TRBJ2-3
CASSSTGGSETQYF	TGTGCCAGCAGCTCGACAGGGGGCTCGGAGACCCAGTACTTC	TRBV7-3	NA	TRBD1	TRBJ2-5
CSVDGTGPGELFF	TGCAGCGTCGACGGGACAGGGCCCGGGGAGCTGTTTTTT	TRBV29-1	few	TRBD1	TRBJ2-2
CAWTGGTRETQYF	TGTGCCTGGACAGGGGGCACCAGGGAGACCCAGTACTTC	TRBV30	NA	TRBD1	TRBJ2-5
CASTGRGSPLHF	TGTGCCAGCACGGGGAGGGGCAGTCCCCTCCACTTT	TRBV25-1	NA	NA	TRBJ1-6
CASSPLQGASNQPQHF	TGTGCCAGCAGCCCACTACAGGGGGCGAGCAATCAGCCCCAGCATTTT	TRBV16	NA	TRBD1	TRBJ1-5
CASSALRDRGPNEKLFF	TGTGCCAGCAGTGCCCTCCGGGACAGGGGTCCTAATGAAAAACTGTTTTTT	TRBV27	NA	TRBD1	TRBJ1-4
CSVAGWNRGDTEAFF	TGCAGCGTTGCGGGGTGGAACAGAGGGGACACTGAAGCTTTCTTT	TRBV29-1	few	NA	TRBJ1-1
CAWTGSPSYEQYF	TGTGCCTGGACAGGGTCACCCTCCTACGAGCAGTACTTC	TRBV30	NA	NA	TRBJ2-7
CASSTGKAHTGELFF	TGTGCCAGCAGTACAGGGAAGGCACACACCGGGGAGCTGTTTTTT	TRBV28	few	NA	TRBJ2-2
CASSREGHQNIQYF	TGTGCCAGCAGTCGAGAGGGTCACCAAAACATTCAGTACTTC	TRBV27	few	NA	TRBJ2-4
CAWTGQDAYEQYF	TGTGCCTGGACGGGACAGGACGCCTACGAGCAGTACTTC	TRBV30	NA	TRBD1	TRBJ2-7
CASSFEQGVAYEQYF	TGTGCCAGCAGCTTCGAACAGGGTGTAGCCTACGAGCAGTACTTC	TRBV7-9	few	NA	TRBJ2-7
CASSELYGYTF	TGTGCCAGCAGTGAATTATATGGCTACACCTTC	TRBV25-1	NA	NA	TRBJ1-2